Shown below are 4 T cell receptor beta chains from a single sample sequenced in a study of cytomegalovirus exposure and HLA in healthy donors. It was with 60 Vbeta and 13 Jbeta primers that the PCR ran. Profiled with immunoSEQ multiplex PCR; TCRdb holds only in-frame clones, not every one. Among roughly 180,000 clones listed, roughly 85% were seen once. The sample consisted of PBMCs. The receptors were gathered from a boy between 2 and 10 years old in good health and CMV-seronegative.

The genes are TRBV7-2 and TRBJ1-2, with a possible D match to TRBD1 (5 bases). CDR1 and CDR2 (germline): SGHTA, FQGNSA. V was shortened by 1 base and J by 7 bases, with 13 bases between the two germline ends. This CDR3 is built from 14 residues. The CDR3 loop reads CASSLVTRVRGYTF. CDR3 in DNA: TGTGCCAGCAGCTTAGTAACCAGGGTGCGTGGCTACACCTTC. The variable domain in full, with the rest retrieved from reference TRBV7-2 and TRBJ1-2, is GAGVSQSPSNKVTEKGKDVELRCDPISGHTALYWYRQSLGQGLEFLIYFQGNSAPDKSGLPSDRFSAERTGGSVSTLTIQRTQQEDSAVYLCASSLVTRVRGYTFGSGTRLTVV.

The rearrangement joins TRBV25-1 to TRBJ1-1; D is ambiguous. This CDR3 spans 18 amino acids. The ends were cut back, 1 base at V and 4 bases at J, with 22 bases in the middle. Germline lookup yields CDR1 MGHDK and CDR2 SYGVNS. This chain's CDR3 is CASSEFTFNGLGSTEAFF. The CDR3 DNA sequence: TGTGCCAGCAGTGAATTTACCTTCAACGGACTGGGGAGCACTGAAGCTTTCTTT.

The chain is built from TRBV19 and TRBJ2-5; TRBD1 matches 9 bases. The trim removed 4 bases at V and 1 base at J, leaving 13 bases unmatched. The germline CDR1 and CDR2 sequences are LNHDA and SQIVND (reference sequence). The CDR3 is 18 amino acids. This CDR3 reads CASSTGTGFDRFQETQYF. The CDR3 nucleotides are TGTGCCAGTAGTACAGGGACAGGGTTTGATCGTTTCCAAGAGACCCAGTACTTC.

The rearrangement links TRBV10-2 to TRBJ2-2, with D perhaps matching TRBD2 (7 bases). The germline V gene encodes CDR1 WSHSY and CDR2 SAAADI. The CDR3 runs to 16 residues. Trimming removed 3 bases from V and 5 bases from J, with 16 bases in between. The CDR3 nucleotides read TGCGCCAGCAGTGATAGGGGGGGCACGAGGACCGGGGAGCTGTTTTTT. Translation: CASSDRGGTRTGELFF.